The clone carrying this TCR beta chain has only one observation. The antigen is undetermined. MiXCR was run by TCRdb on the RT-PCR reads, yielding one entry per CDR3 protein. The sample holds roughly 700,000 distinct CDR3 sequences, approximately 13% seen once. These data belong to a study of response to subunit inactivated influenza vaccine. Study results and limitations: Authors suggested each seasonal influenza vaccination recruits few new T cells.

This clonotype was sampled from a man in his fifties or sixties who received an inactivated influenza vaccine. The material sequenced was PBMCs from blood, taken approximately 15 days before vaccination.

The CDR3 nucleotides read TGTGCCAGCAACCTCGAGGCCGGACAGGGACCGTTCTTC. As protein: CASNLEAGQGPFF. The V call is TRBV12-3 or TRBV12-4, the J call TRBJ2-1, with TRBD1 matching over 8 bases. The ends lost 7 bases at V and 15 bases at J; junction bases unmatched: 14. CDR3 length equals 13 residues.